This passage covers 9 T cell receptor beta chains from one sample sequenced in a study of follicular helper T cells after annual influenza vaccination. Generated by immunoSEQ multiplex PCR, the TCRdb table keeps only in-frame clones and is missing some. This sample has about 5,800 clones, with 65% to 90% found just once. Time point: 2015-2016 season, pre-vaccination. The material sequenced was CXCR5+ CD38- circulating T follicular helper cells from blood, taken on the day of influenza vaccination. Subset denoted: circulating Tfh, non-naive CD4+CXCR5+PD-1+ (ICOS+CD38+ or ICOS-CD38-). Source of these receptors: an adult who received the influenza vaccine.

The chain links TRBV6-1 to TRBJ2-7; 7 bases are shared with TRBD2. CDR3 length: 13 amino acids. The junction had 8 bases not matched to a gene; V was cut back by 6 bases and J by 6 bases. Per the germline V gene, CDR1 is MNHNS and CDR2 is SASEGT. The CDR3 spells CASSENRGVEQYF. The CDR3 nucleotides read TGTGCCAGCAGCGAAAATCGGGGGGTCGAGCAGTACTTC.

The chain couples TRBV10-3 to TRBJ1-5; D might be TRBD1 (5 bases). The V and J ends lost 1 base and 1 base respectively, with 11 bases between them. Germline-derived CDR1 and CDR2 are ENHRY and SYGVKD. The CDR3 covers 16 residues. As DNA, the CDR3 is TGTGCCATCAGTGAGTACCGGGACTGGAGCAATCAGCCCCAGCATTTT. Translated, it gives CAISEYRDWSNQPQHF.

This clone was observed a single time. J is TRBJ2-1 and V is TRBV7-9; perhaps TRBD2 as D (5 bases). Germline-derived CDR1 and CDR2 are SEHNR and FQNEAQ (reference sequence). The CDR3 loop spans 15 amino acids. V was shortened by 3 bases and J by 8 bases, with 17 bases between the two germline ends. The CDR3 here is CASSFRTQPRHEQFF. The CDR3 nucleotides are TGTGCCAGCAGCTTTCGGACTCAACCCCGGCATGAGCAGTTCTTC. The full variable domain, with the rest looked up from reference TRBV7-9 and TRBJ2-1, is DTGVSQNPRHKITKRGQNVTFRCDPISEHNRLYWYRQTLGQGPEFLTYFQNEAQLEKSRLLSDRFSAERPKGSFSTLEIQRTEQGDSAMYLCASSFRTQPRHEQFFGPGTRLTVL.

This chain joins TRBV4-3 and TRBJ2-5, with TRBD2 as a possible D gene (7 bases). Trimming left V 3 bases short and J 0 bases short, with 14 bases between. CDR3 length: 16 residues. CDR1 is LGHNA, CDR2 YSLEER, per germline. The CDR3 loop reads CASSQNGGPYQETQYF. The CDR3 coding sequence is TGCGCCAGCAGCCAGAACGGGGGGCCGTACCAAGAGACCCAGTACTTC.

The CDR3 is CASTESGGAVNTIYF. CDR3 bases: TGTGCCAGCACCGAATCAGGGGGCGCGGTAAACACCATATATTTT. The V and J genes are TRBV5-6 and TRBJ1-3; 8 bases map to TRBD1. Germline lookup yields CDR1 SGHDT and CDR2 YYEEEE. Trimming took 6 bases from V and 6 from J; bases not matched to a gene: 11. This CDR3 comprises 15 residues.

The V and J genes are TRBV7-2 and TRBJ1-4; D not resolved. The CDR3 is 14 residues long. Germline CDR1 and CDR2: SGHTA and FQGNSA. Between the trimmed V and J ends, which lost 5 bases and 13 bases, there was a span of 20 bases. DNA of the CDR3: TGTGCCAGCAGCCCCCGCTCCCCACTGGAGGGACTGTTTTTT. Encoded protein: CASSPRSPLEGLFF.

The CDR3 region is CAISDSWETGELFF. CDR3 DNA: TGTGCCATCAGTGATAGCTGGGAAACCGGGGAGCTGTTTTTT. V is TRBV10-3 and J is TRBJ2-2, with D hard to call. Germline CDR1 ENHRY, CDR2 SYGVKD. The CDR3 is 14 residues long. Trimming shortened V by 3 bases and J by 5 bases, and 10 bases separated the two germline ends.

V and J are TRBV27 and TRBJ1-4, with D possibly being TRBD1 (6 bases). The germline CDR1 and CDR2 sequences are MNHEY and SMNVEV (reference sequence). The V end lost 0 bases, the J end lost 7 bases, and 12 bases lay between the germline ends. The CDR3 extends over 15 amino acids. In DNA form, the CDR3 reads TGTGCCAGCAGTTTATCGGGGGGGGCGAGTGAAAAACTGTTTTTT. Translation: CASSLSGGASEKLFF.

This clone showed up just a few times. V is TRBV28 and J is TRBJ2-1; perhaps D is TRBD1 or TRBD2 (7 bases each). The CDR3 consists of 15 residues. V dropped 8 bases and J dropped 8 bases, with 22 bases sitting between them. Germline V CDR1 and CDR2: MDHEN, SYDVKM. The CDR3 bases are TGTGCCAGCTCACCCAGGGGGGGGAGTCGTGATGAGCAGTTCTTC. As protein: CASSPRGGSRDEQFF.